A single sample gave rise to the 24 T cell receptor beta chains below, sequenced in a study of shared clonotypes between healthy human individuals (TCRdb year 2020). Libraries came from the immunoSEQ multiplex PCR assay. TCRdb's version of the immuneACCESS table is confined to in-frame rearrangements and falls short of the full clone set. An unresolved V gene accounts for under half of the shortfall where checked; the remainder is of unknown origin. The sample table holds a few million clones, of which 90% to 95% were seen once. The top ten hold 0.39% of the sample. Sequencing was carried out using naive CD4+ T cells from PBMCs. The cell subset or site label here, explained by the study, means: CD45RA+ positively selected. Source of these receptors: a man aged 18 to 30 in good health. Some clones in this sample may be carry-over from other donors' samples.

The V gene is TRBV2, the J gene TRBJ1-1, with D uncertain. The germline V gene encodes CDR1 SNHLY and CDR2 FYNNEI. V lost 5 bases and J 7 bases, leaving 17 bases between the germline ends. The CDR3 runs 14 residues. The CDR3 loop is CASSSSTVGIEAFF. CDR3 coding DNA: TGTGCCAGCAGTAGTTCGACGGTCGGGATTGAAGCTTTCTTT. Based on the CDR3 plus reference TRBV2 and TRBJ1-1, the full variable domain is EPEVTQTPSHQVTQMGQEVILRCVPISNHLYFYWYRQILGQKVEFLVSFYNNEISEKSEIFDDQFSVERPDGSNFTLKIRSTKLEDSAMYFCASSSSTVGIEAFFGQGTRLTVV.

This clone has a handful of counts. The V and J genes are TRBV6-5 and TRBJ1-5; 8 bases fit TRBD1. V dropped 6 bases and J dropped 8; count of bases not matched to a gene: 9. The CDR3 is 14 amino acids. CDR1 and CDR2 (germline): MNHEY, SVGAGI. CDR3 coding DNA: TGTGCCAGCAGCCTCGGACAGGGAAGGGAGCCCCAGCATTTT. Protein sequence: CASSLGQGREPQHF.

The chain joins TRBV28 to TRBJ2-3, with 7 bases fitting TRBD1. The CDR3 covers 17 residues. Germline trimming cut 3 bases from V and 0 bases from J; bases unmatched to any gene: 9. The germline gives CDR1 MDHEN, CDR2 SYDVKM. CDR3 sequence: CASSFRGTGASTDTQYF. CDR3 coding DNA: TGTGCCAGCAGTTTTCGAGGAACAGGGGCCAGCACAGATACGCAGTATTTT. Looking up the rest from reference TRBV28 and TRBJ2-3 gives the full variable domain: DVKVTQSSRYLVKRTGEKVFLECVQDMDHENMFWYRQDPGLGLRLIYFSYDVKMKEKGDIPEGYSVSREKKERFSLILESASTNQTSMYLCASSFRGTGASTDTQYFGPGTRLTVL.

The chain links TRBV28 to TRBJ2-4; 9 bases fit TRBD1. The CDR3 totals 14 residues. Germline V gives CDR1 MDHEN, CDR2 SYDVKM. Trimming removed 7 bases from V and 5 bases from J; junction bases left unmatched: 6. CDR3 in DNA: TGTGCCAGCATCCCGGGACAGGGACAAAACATTCAGTACTTC. This gives the protein CASIPGQGQNIQYF. The whole variable domain, remainder taken from reference TRBV28 and TRBJ2-4, is DVKVTQSSRYLVKRTGEKVFLECVQDMDHENMFWYRQDPGLGLRLIYFSYDVKMKEKGDIPEGYSVSREKKERFSLILESASTNQTSMYLCASIPGQGQNIQYFGAGTRLSVL.

The chain carries TRBV7-3 and TRBJ1-2; no firm D call. This CDR3 is 15 amino acids long. Per the germline V gene, CDR1 is SGHTA and CDR2 is FQGTGA. Trimming cost V 0 bases and J 0 bases, with 8 bases left between them. The CDR3 protein is CASSLTGFTNYGYTF. CDR3 in DNA: TGTGCCAGCAGCTTAACAGGGTTCACTAACTATGGCTACACCTTC.

The table lists this clone with a count of one. The V and J genes are TRBV5-1 and TRBJ2-3; tentative D call: TRBD1 (5 bases). V was shortened by 0 bases and J by 2 bases, with 13 bases between the two germline ends. The CDR3 contains 16 residues. Germline values: CDR1 SGHRS, CDR2 YFSETQ. As DNA, the CDR3 is TGCGCCAGCAGCTTGGCAGTGACAGAGATCACAGATACGCAGTATTTT. Its protein product is CASSLAVTEITDTQYF. Looking up the rest from reference TRBV5-1 and TRBJ2-3 gives the full variable domain: KAGVTQTPRYLIKTRGQQVTLSCSPISGHRSVSWYQQTPGQGLQFLFEYFSETQRNKGNFPGRFSGRQFSNSRSEMNVSTLELGDSALYLCASSLAVTEITDTQYFGPGTRLTVL.

The chain couples TRBV9 to TRBJ2-1, with D possibly being TRBD1 (5 bases). The CDR3 sequence is 15 residues long. Germline-derived CDR1 and CDR2 are SGDLS and YYNGEE. The V and J ends lost 4 bases and 1 base respectively, with 12 bases between them. This CDR3 reads CASSSGSGSYNEQFF. The DNA for the CDR3 is TGTGCCAGCAGCTCAGGGTCTGGGTCCTACAATGAGCAGTTCTTC.

This clone was counted once. The chain uses TRBV2 and TRBJ2-7; D is possibly TRBD1 or TRBD2 (5 bases each). The ends were cut back, 6 bases at V and 6 bases at J, with 15 bases in the middle. CDR3 length: 13 amino acids. Germline assignment: CDR1 SNHLY and CDR2 FYNNEI. CDR3 nucleotide sequence: TGTGCCAGCAGCCAATGGGGACCGTCCGAGCAGTACTTC. Translated: CASSQWGPSEQYF.

The chain uses TRBV29-1 and TRBJ2-3, with D possibly matching TRBD1 (6 bases). Germline V gene data show CDR1 as SQVTM and CDR2 as ANQGSEA. V lost 7 bases and J lost 2, with 13 bases in between. CDR3 length: 13 amino acids. The CDR3 nucleotides are TGCAGCGCTTACAGGGACCTCACAGATACGCAGTATTTT. This gives the protein CSAYRDLTDTQYF.

V usage is TRBV5-1 and J usage is TRBJ1-1; 11 nucleotides line up with TRBD1. V shed 0 bases and J 0 bases; nucleotides not matched to a gene: 4. There are 17 residues in the CDR3. The germline V gene has CDR1 SGHRS and CDR2 YFSETQ. CDR3 protein: CASSLAGTGGLNTEAFF. The CDR3 nucleotides read TGCGCCAGCAGCTTGGCAGGGACAGGGGGGCTGAACACTGAAGCTTTCTTT.

The J gene is TRBJ2-4, the V gene TRBV4-1; 12 bases match TRBD2. Germline V gives CDR1 MGHRA, CDR2 YSYEKL. The V segment lost 1 base and the J segment 0 bases; nucleotides outside the gene matches: 1. The CDR3 is 17 residues long. Here the CDR3 reads CASSQGLAGVAKNIQYF. The CDR3 region has the DNA TGCGCCAGCAGCCAAGGACTAGCGGGGGTAGCCAAAAACATTCAGTACTTC.

V and J are TRBV30 and TRBJ2-7, with D hard to call. This CDR3 region has 11 residues. The germline V gene has CDR1 GTSNPN and CDR2 SVGIG (reference sequence). V shed 0 bases and J shed 4 bases, with 4 bases lying between them. The CDR3 protein is CAWSVQYEQYF. CDR3 DNA sequence: TGTGCCTGGAGTGTACAATACGAGCAGTACTTC.

The chain couples TRBV30 to TRBJ2-7; 9 nucleotides line up with TRBD2. The CDR3 totals 12 residues. Germline V CDR1 and CDR2: GTSNPN, SVGIG (reference sequence). The CDR3 region has the DNA TGTGGGCTGACTAGCGGTAACTACGAGCAGTACTTC. It encodes CGLTSGNYEQYF.

This chain uses TRBV18 with TRBJ2-7; TRBD2 agrees at 13 bases. CDR3 length: 15 residues. The junction had 3 bases not matched to a gene; V was cut back by 2 bases and J by 5 bases. In germline, CDR1 is KGHSH, CDR2 LQKENI. The CDR3 DNA sequence: TGTGCCAGCTCACCAGGGACTAGCGGGGCGGACGAGCAGTACTTC. Protein: CASSPGTSGADEQYF. Together with reference TRBV18 and TRBJ2-7, the CDR3 gives the full variable domain: NAGVMQNPRHLVRRRGQEARLRCSPMKGHSHVYWYRQLPEEGLKFMVYLQKENIIDESGMPKERFSAEFPKEGPSILRIQQVVRGDSAAYFCASSPGTSGADEQYFGPGTRLTVT.

This chain uses TRBV7-9 with TRBJ2-1, with 8 bases aligning to TRBD2. The CDR3 spans 17 residues. CDR1 is SEHNR and CDR2 is FQNEAQ in the germline V gene (reference sequence). V shed 5 bases, J shed 8 bases, and the junction held 17 bases outside the gene matches. The CDR3 DNA reads as TGTGCCAGCAGCGGAGCCGTCGGTATTCGGGAGGGCCATGAGCAGTTCTTC. Amino acids: CASSGAVGIREGHEQFF.

The V and J genes are TRBV6-4 and TRBJ1-1, with D uncertain. Germline V CDR1 and CDR2: MRHNA, SNTAGT. Trimming pared 6 bases from V and 1 base from J, leaving 15 bases between. The CDR3 runs to 15 residues. CDR3 loop: CASSQTPTANTEAFF. The CDR3 DNA reads TGTGCCAGCAGCCAAACTCCGACCGCGAACACTGAAGCTTTCTTT.

The J gene is TRBJ1-1, the V gene TRBV29-1; perhaps TRBD1 as D (5 bases). Trimming took 6 bases from V and 1 from J, leaving 18 bases between them. CDR1 SQVTM and CDR2 ANQGSEA come from the germline V gene. CDR3 length: 15 residues. The DNA for the CDR3 is TGCAGCGTCCGACCGGTCATCGGGGGGAACACTGAAGCTTTCTTT. Protein product: CSVRPVIGGNTEAFF.

The chain joins TRBV6-6 to TRBJ1-1, with a weak D call TRBD1 (6 bases). The V end was cut by 6 bases, the J end by 1 base, with 15 bases between. Per germline, CDR1 MNHNY and CDR2 SVGAGI (reference sequence). CDR3 length: 15 residues. CDR3 coding DNA: TGTGCCAGCAGATCCGTCTCGGACAGGAACACTGAAGCTTTCTTT. Encoded protein: CASRSVSDRNTEAFF.

The chain recombines TRBV7-2 with TRBJ2-1; D is perhaps TRBD2 (5 bases). CDR1 SGHTA and CDR2 FQGNSA come from the germline V gene. This CDR3 spans 15 amino acids. With 5 bases removed from V and 2 bases from J, the gap between germline ends came to 13 bases. CDR3 residues: CASSLGLPTYNEQFF. CDR3 bases: TGTGCCAGCAGCCTCGGACTTCCCACCTACAATGAGCAGTTCTTC.

The V call is TRBV28, the J call TRBJ2-2; TRBD1 aligns across 8 bases. The CDR3 totals 14 residues. J was trimmed by 7 bases and V by 8 bases; bases with no gene match: 9. Germline CDR1 reads MDHEN; CDR2 reads SYDVKM. The CDR3: CASGQSRGLGELFF. The CDR3 nucleotides read TGTGCCAGCGGCCAATCCAGGGGGCTCGGGGAGCTGTTTTTT.

Of note for this clone: The sample holds other DNA sequences that translate to the same CDR3. The rearrangement uses TRBV28 and TRBJ2-1; D might be TRBD2 (6 bases). Trimming removed 4 bases at V and 0 bases at J, with 13 bases between. Per the germline V gene, CDR1 is MDHEN and CDR2 is SYDVKM. CDR3 length equals 16 residues. In DNA form, the CDR3 reads TGTGCCAGCAGTTCGCTGGAGGGGAGCTCCTACAATGAGCAGTTCTTC. It translates to CASSSLEGSSYNEQFF.

In this sample, this clone turned up once. V gene TRBV7-3 combines with J gene TRBJ1-2; D remains ambiguous. The CDR3 is 14 amino acids. V shed 5 bases and J shed 1 base, with 11 bases lying between them. Germline values: CDR1 SGHTA, CDR2 FQGTGA. CDR3 sequence (DNA): TGTGCCAGCAGCCCGGACGGATATAACTATGGCTACACCTTC. This encodes CASSPDGYNYGYTF.

The chain carries TRBV27 and TRBJ2-1, with D hard to call. V was trimmed by 6 bases and J by 2 bases, leaving 8 bases between them. CDR1 and CDR2 (germline): MNHEY, SMNVEV (reference sequence). The CDR3 length is 13 residues. The CDR3 DNA is TGTGCCAGCAGGCCGAAGACCTACAATGAGCAGTTCTTC. Encoded protein: CASRPKTYNEQFF.

This clone appeared a single time. The V call is TRBV15, the J call TRBJ1-1, with no clear D. Germline CDR1 reads LNHNV; CDR2 reads YYDKDF (reference sequence). V was shortened by 0 bases and J by 0 bases, with 11 bases between the two germline ends. The CDR3 is 16 residues long. The CDR3 DNA sequence: TGTGCCACCAGCAGAGAGGGGTGGGCGGTGAACACTGAAGCTTTCTTT. The encoded protein is CATSREGWAVNTEAFF.